Reported below is one T cell receptor beta chain. The sample's treatment: randomized to nivolumab then ipilimumab (arm A) or the reverse (arm B). These data are taken from a study of sequential checkpoint blockade in melanoma. Repertoires were generated with immunoSEQ multiplex PCR, while TCRdb's copy carries only in-frame clones and drops some. The sample carries roughly 8,400 clones, approximately 81% recorded once. Germline trimming cut 4 bases from V and 4 bases from J; bases unmatched to any gene: 6. From germline, CDR1 is SGHRS and CDR2 YFSETQ. The CDR3 spans 15 residues. This clonotype was sampled from a human donor with melanoma. The chain has TRBV5-1 and TRBJ2-1; TRBD2 matches at 9 bases. The material was CD8+ T cells sorted from blood (inferred from file names), obtained from a patient given nivolumab and ipilimumab in sequence. The chain's CDR3 is CASSLGLADYNEQFF. CDR3 DNA: TGCGCCAGCAGCCTGGGACTAGCAGATTACAATGAGCAGTTCTTC.